Listed here is a single T cell receptor (beta chain). The sample belongs to a study of blood T cell repertoires in COVID-19. Study-wide background: COVID-19 samples collected from the United States, Italy and Spain covered acute and convalescent phases. Nucleic acid was either cDNA or gDNA, and it came from T cells, B-cell-depleted T cells, or PBMCs.

Clones were read by immunoSEQ multiplex PCR, and TCRdb kept only the in-frame ones, dropping some. The sample lists about 59,000 clones, approximately 79% seen once, with around 5.4% in the top ten. Trimming took 4 bases from V and 11 from J; bases not matched to a gene: 5. The CDR3 is 12 amino acids. Germline CDR1 and CDR2: MDHEN and SYDVKM. The source of this sequence is an older woman with acute or convalescent COVID-19. The chain joins TRBV28 to TRBJ1-1; TRBD1 agrees at 9 bases. Sequences were obtained from peripheral blood. The CDR3 here is CASSSDRGVAFF. Written as DNA, the CDR3 is TGTGCCAGCAGTTCGGACAGGGGTGTTGCTTTCTTT.